The 6 T cell receptor beta chains given below trace back to one sample, sequenced in a study of blood T cell repertoires in COVID-19 (dated by TCRdb to 2020 to 2021). The receptor library was made with the immunoSEQ multiplex PCR assay. TCRdb stores this immuneACCESS table with in-frame sequences only. Part of the clones is absent; in the studies checked, under half of the shortfall reflects unresolved V genes, and no reason is known for the rest. The sample table lists about 250,000 clones, approximately 83% of them with a count of one. The ten largest clones represent about 10% of the sample. Sequenced sample: peripheral blood. These receptors originate from an older man with acute or convalescent COVID-19.

This clone was counted a single time. This chain uses TRBV27 with TRBJ2-1; tentatively, D is TRBD1 (6 bases). This CDR3 comprises 17 residues. The germline gives CDR1 MNHEY, CDR2 SMNVEV (reference sequence). V shed 0 bases and J shed 3 bases, with 15 bases lying between them. CDR3 coding DNA: TGTGCCAGCAGTTTATCCCAGGGGTCGACTTACTACAATGAGCAGTTCTTC. Protein: CASSLSQGSTYYNEQFF.

This clone was picked up many times. This chain links TRBV27 with TRBJ2-3; tentatively, D is TRBD1 (6 bases). V lost 2 bases to trimming and J lost 6 bases, with 15 bases between them. The CDR3 is 15 residues long. Germline assignment: CDR1 MNHEY and CDR2 SMNVEV (reference sequence). This CDR3 is CASSLTGWSRDTQYF. CDR3 bases: TGTGCCAGCAGTTTAACAGGGTGGTCCAGGGATACGCAGTATTTT.

About this clone itself: Other DNA sequences in the same sample also yield this CDR3. This chain uses TRBV5-1 with TRBJ1-2; TRBD1 aligns across 7 bases. This CDR3 region has 14 residues. CDR1 is SGHRS and CDR2 is YFSETQ in the germline V gene. V shed 1 base, J shed 2 bases, and the junction held 2 bases outside the gene matches. The CDR3 bases are TGCGCCAGCAGCTTGACAGGGGCCAACTATGGCTACACCTTC. Translating it yields CASSLTGANYGYTF. Full variable domain (rest looked up from reference TRBV5-1 and TRBJ1-2): KAGVTQTPRYLIKTRGQQVTLSCSPISGHRSVSWYQQTPGQGLQFLFEYFSETQRNKGNFPGRFSGRQFSNSRSEMNVSTLELGDSALYLCASSLTGANYGYTFGSGTRLTVV.

This clone was found once. The chain has TRBV14 and TRBJ1-6, with D tentatively TRBD1 (6 bases). From germline, CDR1 is SGHDN and CDR2 FVKESK. The CDR3 sequence is 12 residues long. V dropped 8 bases and J dropped 10 bases, with 12 bases sitting between them. CDR3 protein: CASSVQGSPLHF. The CDR3 bases are TGTGCCAGCTCCGTGCAGGGGTCACCCCTCCACTTT.

The CDR3 sequence is CASSPGTGAFFSGNTIYF. In nucleotides, the CDR3 is TGTGCCAGCAGCCCCGGGACAGGGGCCTTCTTCTCTGGAAACACCATATATTTT. The chain employs TRBV28 and TRBJ1-3, with 10 bases identical to TRBD1. Germline CDR1 reads MDHEN; CDR2 reads SYDVKM. The V gene end was trimmed by 6 bases and the J gene end by 0 bases; junction bases not matched to a gene: 11. This CDR3 spans 18 amino acids.

This sequence joins TRBV11-2 and TRBJ2-7; 7 nucleotides match TRBD2. The CDR3 is 15 amino acids. V was pared by 0 bases and J by 1 base, with 3 bases of the junction left unmatched. Germline values: CDR1 SGHAT, CDR2 FQNNGV. The CDR3 DNA reads as TGTGCCAGCAGCTTAGAGGGGGGGATTTCCTACGAGCAGTACTTC. It yields the protein CASSLEGGISYEQYF.